The 26 T cell receptor beta chains below come from one sample, sequenced in a study of blood T cells in healthy people across ages. PCR was performed a second time for about 7 to 12 cycles using a sample-barcoded 5' primer and a J-beta primer mix. One entry per CDR3 protein, called by TCRdb with MiXCR from the 5' RACE reads. This sample has about 1.1 million distinct CDR3 sequences, with 35% to 40% found just once. Sequenced sample: blood. These receptors all come from a man younger than 30 in good health.

Concerning this clonotype: One end of the junction does not line up with germline, which may come from a read error. The chain combines TRBV5-6 with TRBJ1-1; 8 bases match TRBD1. Germline V gene sequence: CDR1 SGHDT, CDR2 YYEEEE. The CDR3 extends over 14 amino acids. CDR3 protein: CASSWGQENTEVFF. CDR3 coding DNA: TGTGCCAGCAGCTGGGGACAGGAGAACACTGAAGTTTTCTTT.

This rearrangement joins TRBV5-1 to TRBJ2-1, with 8 bases matching TRBD2. The CDR3 covers 16 residues. Trimming removed 0 bases from V and 3 bases from J; junction bases left unmatched: 5. Germline CDR1 reads SGHRS; CDR2 reads YFSETQ. CDR3 in DNA: TGCGCCAGCAGCTTGGGGACTAGCCGGCTCTACAATGAGCAGTTCTTC. Amino acid sequence: CASSLGTSRLYNEQFF.

V is TRBV6-2 or TRBV6-3 and J is TRBJ2-7; no definite D call. Gene TRBJ2-5 matches the end of the DNA better, so the J call may be wrong. Germline loops: CDR1 MNHEY, CDR2 SVGEGT. The CDR3 is 14 residues long. In nucleotides, the CDR3 is TGTGCCAGCAGTTCCCCCCGCGGCCCAAAGACCCAGTACTTC. As protein: CASSSPRGPKTQYF.

This clonotype was counted only a few times. The chain combines TRBV6-2 or TRBV6-3 with TRBJ1-1; D not resolved. Deletions cut 2 bases from V and 4 bases from J, with 14 bases between. The CDR3 runs 15 residues. Per germline, CDR1 MNHEY and CDR2 SVGEGT. The CDR3 loop is CASSYHRKSFTEAFF. In DNA form, the CDR3 reads TGTGCCAGCAGTTACCACAGAAAATCTTTCACTGAAGCTTTCTTT.

This clonotype was seen only a few times. This chain joins TRBV28 and TRBJ2-3; D not resolved. The CDR3 loop spans 13 amino acids. V was clipped by 11 bases and J by 1 base, with 13 bases between them. CDR1 and CDR2 (germline): MDHEN, SYDVKM. CDR3 in amino acids: CAGQSDRTDTQYF. CDR3 nucleotides: TGTGCCGGTCAATCGGACCGCACAGATACGCAGTATTTT.

A few counts support this clonotype. The chain recombines TRBV10-3 with TRBJ1-4; D ambiguous. CDR1 is ENHRY and CDR2 is SYGVKD in the germline V gene. Trimming took off 8 bases at V and 5 bases at J, with 9 bases between the two ends. This CDR3 has 12 amino acids. CDR3: CAISRSNEKLFF. The DNA of the CDR3 is TGTGCCATCTCACGGTCCAATGAAAAACTGTTTTTT.

This clonotype came up a few times. The chain's CDR3 is CASSLFTYNEQFF. The CDR3 region has the DNA TGTGCCAGCAGTTTATTTACCTACAATGAGCAGTTCTTC. The V and J genes are TRBV27 and TRBJ2-1, with D uncertain. CDR3 length: 13 amino acids. Germline assignment: CDR1 MNHEY and CDR2 SMNVEV (reference sequence). Trimming shortened V by 1 base and J by 2 bases, and 3 bases separated the two germline ends.

This clonotype was detected only a few times. Here the CDR3 DNA reads TGCAGTGCTAGAGTTCTAGGACAGGGAAATGAAAAACTGTTTTTT. As protein: CSARVLGQGNEKLFF. The chain recombines TRBV20-1 with TRBJ1-4; 8 bases map to TRBD1. Germline V gene sequence: CDR1 DFQATT, CDR2 SNEGSKA (reference sequence). The CDR3 sequence is 15 residues long. Trimming took 1 base from V and 5 from J; bases not matched to a gene: 6.

This clonotype came up a few times. The chain links TRBV12-3 or TRBV12-4 to TRBJ2-3, with TRBD2 matching 10 bases. Losses at the gene ends were 5 bases for V and 14 bases for J; bases not matched to a gene: 4. The CDR3 consists of 11 residues. Here the CDR3 reads CASSQGLARYF. CDR3 coding DNA: TGTGCCAGCAGTCAGGGACTAGCGAGGTATTTT.

As regards this clonotype: The junction departs from the called germline gene at one end, perhaps through a read error. The chain carries TRBV6-5 and TRBJ1-1, with TRBD1 as a possible D gene (6 bases). The CDR3 contains 14 residues. Per germline, CDR1 MNHEY and CDR2 SVGAGI. CDR3 amino acids: CASSYTGMNPEAFF. For the CDR3, the DNA is TGTGCCAGCAGTTACACAGGGATGAACCCTGAAGCTTTCTTT.

The chain is built from TRBV6-5 and TRBJ2-7, with TRBD1 matching over 8 bases. Germline trimming cut 0 bases from V and 2 bases from J; bases unmatched to any gene: 0. Germline CDR1 and CDR2: MNHEY and SVGAGI. There are 14 residues in the CDR3. This chain's CDR3 is CASSYSTGAYEQYF. CDR3 bases: TGTGCCAGCAGTTACTCGACAGGGGCCTACGAGCAGTACTTC.

The table lists this clonotype with a few counts. The chain recombines TRBV6-6 with TRBJ2-7; 7 bases line up with TRBD1. After removal of 7 bases from V and 0 bases from J, the junction contained 3 bases not matched to a gene. Germline-derived CDR1 and CDR2 are MNHNY and SVGAGI (reference sequence). The CDR3 consists of 13 residues. The DNA for the CDR3 is TGTGCCAGCACCGGGGACAGCTCCTACGAGCAGTACTTC. Amino acid sequence: CASTGDSSYEQYF.

In its sample, this clonotype was seen a few times. V usage is TRBV10-3 and J usage is TRBJ2-2, with 7 bases aligning to TRBD1. The germline CDR1 and CDR2 sequences are ENHRY and SYGVKD. With 3 bases clipped from V and 3 bases from J, the junction kept 10 bases outside the gene matches. The CDR3 runs to 17 residues. In DNA, the CDR3 is TGTGCCATCAGTGAAAGAGGGACAGTAGCTTACACCGGGGAGCTGTTTTTT. This codes for CAISERGTVAYTGELFF.

This clonotype was seen only a few times. DNA for the CDR3: TGCGCCAGCAGTGAATCCTCGGGGGCTGAAGCTTTCTTT. It yields the protein CASSESSGAEAFF. J is TRBJ1-1 and V is TRBV10-2; a weak D match, TRBD1 (5 bases). Germline lookup yields CDR1 WSHSY and CDR2 SAAADI. The V end lost 3 bases, the J end lost 6 bases, and 11 bases lay between the germline ends. This CDR3 comprises 13 residues.

The V gene is TRBV6-6, the J gene TRBJ2-2; 8 bases align to TRBD1. The CDR3 is 16 residues long. J gave up 4 bases and V 2 bases, and 6 bases lay outside the gene matches. The germline CDR1 and CDR2 sequences are MNHNY and SVGAGI (reference sequence). Here the CDR3 DNA reads TGTGCCAGCAGTTACGACGGGACAGGACTCACCGGGGAGCTGTTTTTT. Residues: CASSYDGTGLTGELFF.

The rearrangement links TRBV18 to TRBJ1-2, with D perhaps TRBD1 (5 bases). Germline V CDR1 and CDR2: KGHSH, LQKENI. The germline V and J ends were trimmed by 5 bases and 4 bases, with 14 bases remaining between them. This CDR3 contains 14 residues. CDR3 coding DNA: TGTGCCAGCTCATCCCGGGACGGAGTCTATGGCTACACCTTC. This codes for CASSSRDGVYGYTF.

In its sample, this clonotype was seen a few times. The chain has TRBV12-3 or TRBV12-4 and TRBJ1-2; the match to TRBD1 covers 9 bases. The V and J ends lost 4 bases and 3 bases, in that order; junction bases with no gene match: 15. This CDR3 region has 18 residues. The CDR3 here is CASSSTSRQGVSHYGYTF. For the CDR3, the DNA is TGTGCCAGCAGTTCTACCTCCAGACAGGGGGTGTCCCACTATGGCTACACCTTC.

On this clonotype: At one end the junction does not follow the germline gene, possibly because of a read error. This chain connects TRBV7-9 to TRBJ2-7; 7 bases are a match to TRBD1. CDR1 SEHNR and CDR2 FQNEAQ come from the germline V gene (reference sequence). The CDR3 runs 14 residues. The CDR3 loop reads CTSSSTGASYEQYF. Written as DNA, the CDR3 is TGTACCAGCAGCTCCACAGGGGCCTCCTACGAGCAGTACTTC.

The chain carries TRBV7-2 and TRBJ2-1; D is ambiguous. The DNA end is a closer match to TRBJ2-7, so the J assignment may be wrong. CDR3 length: 13 residues. Germline CDR1 SGHTA, CDR2 FQGNSA. This chain's CDR3 is CASAIPSYNEQYF. DNA for the CDR3: TGTGCCAGCGCCATCCCCAGCTACAATGAGCAGTACTTC.

This clonotype was detected many times. DNA for the CDR3: TGCGCCAGCAGGACCGGACAGGGGAACTATGGCTACACCTTC. Amino acid sequence: CASRTGQGNYGYTF. The rearrangement links TRBV5-1 to TRBJ1-2, with 9 nucleotides matching TRBD1. This CDR3 comprises 14 residues. Trimming cost V 5 bases and J 2 bases; bases outside gene matches: 4. Germline CDR1 is SGHRS and CDR2 is YFSETQ.

This clonotype was recorded a few times. The chain combines TRBV7-8 with TRBJ1-1, with a possible D match to TRBD1 (6 bases). V lost 5 bases, J lost 1 base, and 14 bases lay in between. CDR3 length: 15 residues. Germline loops: CDR1 SGHVS, CDR2 FQNEAQ. The CDR3 sequence: CASSKFQGKNTEAFF. The CDR3 region has the DNA TGTGCCAGCAGCAAGTTCCAGGGGAAGAACACTGAAGCTTTCTTT.

This clonotype was detected many times. This chain links TRBV3-1 with TRBJ2-5; 7 nucleotides line up with TRBD1. The better agreement between TRBJ2-7 and the DNA end casts doubt on the J call. CDR1 and CDR2 from the germline V gene are LGHDT and YNNKEL (reference sequence). The CDR3 has 12 residues. CDR3 bases: TGTGCCAGCAGCCAGGACAGGTACGAGCAGTACTTC. This codes for CASSQDRYEQYF.

The chain carries TRBV11-2 and TRBJ2-3, with D unclear. CDR3 length: 14 amino acids. From germline, CDR1 is SGHAT and CDR2 FQNNGV. V was pared by 0 bases and J by 4 bases, with 8 bases between. The CDR3 nucleotides are TGTGCCAGCAGCTTAGATGTCCCCGCAGATACGCAGTATTTT. The encoded protein is CASSLDVPADTQYF.

The rearrangement links TRBV7-2 to TRBJ2-5; D not certain. Germline V gene data show CDR1 as SGHTA and CDR2 as FQGNSA. The V and J ends lost 1 base and 2 bases respectively, with 8 bases between them. This CDR3 is 14 amino acids long. The CDR3 region is CASSLGPTQETQYF. The CDR3 coding sequence is TGTGCCAGCAGCTTAGGGCCGACACAAGAGACCCAGTACTTC.

This clonotype was picked up a small number of times. The chain carries TRBV28 and TRBJ1-2; 7 nucleotides agree with TRBD1. The V segment lost 5 bases and the J segment 6 bases; nucleotides outside the gene matches: 9. The CDR3 has 14 amino acids. CDR1 and CDR2 from the germline V gene are MDHEN and SYDVKM. The CDR3 protein is CASSNPDREDGYTF. CDR3 nucleotide sequence: TGTGCCAGCAGTAACCCCGACAGGGAGGATGGCTACACCTTC.

In its sample, this clonotype was seen once. V and J are TRBV12-5 and TRBJ2-5; 9 bases are shared with TRBD2. CDR1 and CDR2 (germline): LGHNT, FRNRAP. The CDR3 sequence is 16 residues long. V shed 3 bases and J 2 bases; nucleotides not matched to a gene: 7. For the CDR3, the DNA is TGTGCTAGTGGTTTCTCACTAGCGGGTATTCAAGAGACCCAGTACTTC. Translated, it gives CASGFSLAGIQETQYF.